The rows below give T cell receptor beta chains drawn from one sample of a study of cytotoxic CD8 clonotypes in ibrutinib-treated CLL. Libraries were prepared by immunoSEQ multiplex PCR; TCRdb keeps only in-frame clonotypes and omits some of them. Here the sample spans roughly 180,000 clones, about 84% being singletons. Sample: PBMCs, taken after 24 months of ibrutinib treatment. The receptors come from a human donor with chronic lymphocytic leukemia. CDR3s include the opening cysteine and the closing phenylalanine or tryptophan. The D gene is left open where the match is weak. Only some rows state a clone size, as once, few, many or a class for expanded clones.

clone_size,d_call,j_call,v_call,cdr3_nt,cdr3_aa
few,.,TRBJ2-1,TRBV27,TGTGCCAGCAGTAAAGCAGACAGAGAGCAGTTCTTC,CASSKADREQFF
.,TRBD1,TRBJ2-7,TRBV6-5,TGTGCCAGCAGCTATCGGACAGGGGTCTACGAGCAGTACTTC,CASSYRTGVYEQYF
.,.,TRBJ1-1,TRBV2,TGTGCCAGCAGCTCGGACAGCGCTGCTTTCTTT,CASSSDSAAFF
.,.,TRBJ1-2,TRBV7-2,TGTGCCAGCAGTAATCAGGGTGGAAGGTACACCTTC,CASSNQGGRYTF
.,.,TRBJ2-2,TRBV5-1,TGCGCCAGCAGCCTGACGGGGACTTCGAACACCGGGGAGCTGTTTTTT,CASSLTGTSNTGELFF
.,.,TRBJ2-5,TRBV11-1,TGTGCCAGCAGCTTGGAAGGACGGATTAGCGGTAGGGAGACCCAGTACTTC,CASSLEGRISGRETQYF
.,TRBD2,TRBJ2-7,TRBV19,TGTGCCAGTAGTACCGGGGGGGGTCTCTCCTACGAGCAGTACTTC,CASSTGGGLSYEQYF
.,.,TRBJ1-5,TRBV19,TGTGCCAGTAGTTCCGCACAGGGATCAATGCGCAATCAGCCCCAGCATTTT,CASSSAQGSMRNQPQHF
.,.,TRBJ1-1,TRBV27,TGTGCCACACGGGACCCGAACACTGAAGCTTTCTTT,CATRDPNTEAFF
.,.,TRBJ1-2,TRBV6-5,TGTGCCAGCACCCCTGGGACGGATGGCTACACCTTC,CASTPGTDGYTF
.,.,TRBJ2-3,TRBV6-4,TGTGCCAGCAGCGAAGGGACCTCAATCGTGGATACGCAGTATTTT,CASSEGTSIVDTQYF
.,.,TRBJ2-1,TRBV15,TGTGCCACCAGCAGATCCTTGACGAGTGGGTCCTACAATGAGCAGTTCTTC,CATSRSLTSGSYNEQFF
.,TRBD1,TRBJ2-5,TRBV6-6,TGTGCCAGCAGTTTAACCGGGACAGGGGTCCAAGAGACCCAGTACTTC,CASSLTGTGVQETQYF
.,.,TRBJ1-1,TRBV5-1,TGCGCCAGCAGCTTGGGGGGCAGTCAGAACACTGAAGCTTTCTTT,CASSLGGSQNTEAFF
few,.,TRBJ1-1,TRBV9,TGTGCCAGCAGCCCACGGGGCAGCAGTGAAGCTTTCTTT,CASSPRGSSEAFF
.,TRBD1,TRBJ1-5,TRBV7-3,TGTGCCAGCAGCGTAACTGGTGGGACAGGCAATCAGCCCCAGCATTTT,CASSVTGGTGNQPQHF
once,.,TRBJ1-2,TRBV5-5,TGTGCCAGCAGCTTCACCCCGGGCAGGGCCAATGGCTACACCTTC,CASSFTPGRANGYTF
.,.,TRBJ1-3,TRBV6-1,TGTGCCAGCAGTGAAACCCCGTGGGCTGGAAACACCATATATTTT,CASSETPWAGNTIYF
.,.,TRBJ1-1,TRBV7-9,TGTGCCAGCAGCCTTTCTGGGCCCGCGGGGACTGAAGCTTTCTTT,CASSLSGPAGTEAFF
.,.,TRBJ2-1,TRBV7-3,TGTGCCAGCAGCTTAGCAAAAGATGGGGCCCAGTTCTTC,CASSLAKDGAQFF
.,.,TRBJ1-5,TRBV12-5,TGTGCTAGTGGTTTGTTCGACGACAATCAGCCCCAGCATTTT,CASGLFDDNQPQHF
few,TRBD1,TRBJ2-7,TRBV6-1,TGTGCCAGCAGCCGGACAGGGTACGAGCAGTACTTC,CASSRTGYEQYF
.,TRBD2,TRBJ2-1,TRBV30,TGTGCCTGGAAGGGGGGGACTAGCGGGATCCGCTCCTACAATGAGCAGTTCTTC,CAWKGGTSGIRSYNEQFF
.,.,TRBJ2-5,TRBV18,TGTGCCAGCTCACCATATCGAGAGACCCAGTACTTC,CASSPYRETQYF
.,TRBD1,TRBJ1-1,TRBV27,TGTGCCAGCAGTTATCCAGGGGGCACTGAAGCTTTCTTT,CASSYPGGTEAFF
once,TRBD2,TRBJ2-3,TRBV6-6,TGTGCCAGCAGTGGGACTAGCGGGAGTGATACGCAGTATTTT,CASSGTSGSDTQYF
.,.,TRBJ2-5,TRBV15,TGTGCCACCAGTAAGCTCTGGGGGCGCGGGGAGACCCAGTACTTC,CATSKLWGRGETQYF
few,TRBD1,TRBJ1-2,TRBV7-2,TGTGCCAGCAGCTTAGGACAGGGGCCACTTAACTATGGCTACACCTTC,CASSLGQGPLNYGYTF
.,TRBD2,TRBJ2-1,TRBV4-3,TGCGCCAGCAGCCAAGAAAGTCTAGCGGGTCCTGAGGGATATGAGCAGTTCTTC,CASSQESLAGPEGYEQFF
.,TRBD1,TRBJ1-1,TRBV29-1,TGCAGCGCCAAGGGACAGGTGACTACGAACACTGAAGCTTTCTTT,CSAKGQVTTNTEAFF
.,TRBD1,TRBJ1-1,TRBV7-9,TGTGCCAGCAGCTTGGGACAGCTCCCGAACACTGAAGCTTTCTTT,CASSLGQLPNTEAFF
.,TRBD1,TRBJ1-2,TRBV15,TGTGCCACCAGCAGCCGGAGGGGACAGGGGCGCTATGGCTACACCTTC,CATSSRRGQGRYGYTF
.,TRBD2,TRBJ2-3,TRBV19,TGTGCCAGTAGTAGACTAGCGGGAAACGCAGATACGCAGTATTTT,CASSRLAGNADTQYF
.,TRBD1,TRBJ1-4,TRBV5-1,TGCGCCAGCAGGGAGACCAAGGGGGCTTTGGGTGAAAAACTGTTTTTT,CASRETKGALGEKLFF
.,.,TRBJ2-7,TRBV5-4,TGTGCCAGCAGCGAGACTAGATCCGGGGAGCAGTACTTC,CASSETRSGEQYF
.,.,TRBJ2-1,TRBV9,TGTGCCAGCAGCGTAGATAGTGAGCAGTTCTTC,CASSVDSEQFF
.,.,TRBJ1-4,TRBV2,TGTGCCAGCAGAGATCTCGGGGTTACTAATGAAAAACTGTTTTTT,CASRDLGVTNEKLFF
.,TRBD2,TRBJ2-1,TRBV9,TGTGCCAGCAGCGTACCGGCTAGCGGATTATTCTTAGAATACAATGAGCAGTTCTTC,CASSVPASGLFLEYNEQFF
.,.,TRBJ2-5,TRBV27,TGTGCCAGCAGTCTGAACGACCAAGAGACCCAGTACTTC,CASSLNDQETQYF
.,TRBD1,TRBJ2-7,TRBV5-6,TGTGCCAGCAGCTTGAGGGACAGGTCCTACGAGCAGTACTTC,CASSLRDRSYEQYF